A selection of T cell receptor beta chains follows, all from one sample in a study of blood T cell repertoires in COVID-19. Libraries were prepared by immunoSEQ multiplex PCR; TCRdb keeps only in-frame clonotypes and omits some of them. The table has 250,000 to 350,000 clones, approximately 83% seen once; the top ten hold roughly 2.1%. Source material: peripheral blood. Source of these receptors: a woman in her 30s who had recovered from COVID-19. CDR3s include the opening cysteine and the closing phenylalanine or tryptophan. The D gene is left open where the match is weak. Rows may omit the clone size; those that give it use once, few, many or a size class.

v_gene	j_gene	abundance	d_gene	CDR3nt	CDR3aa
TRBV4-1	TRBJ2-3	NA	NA	TGCGCCAGCAGCCAAGAAAGGCGGTGGGGCACAGATACGCAGTATTTT	CASSQERRWGTDTQYF
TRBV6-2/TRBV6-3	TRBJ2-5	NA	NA	TGTGCCAGCAGTTATTCCAGGCCTTGGGAAGAGACCCAGTACTTC	CASSYSRPWEETQYF
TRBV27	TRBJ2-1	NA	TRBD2	TGTGCCAGCAGTCTGCGGGGGAGTGACAATGAGCAGTTCTTC	CASSLRGSDNEQFF
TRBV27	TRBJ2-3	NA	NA	TGTGCCAGCAGTTTTTCAACAGGGGATACGCAGTATTTT	CASSFSTGDTQYF
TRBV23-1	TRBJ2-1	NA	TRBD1	TGCGCCAGCATCCGACCCCCGGGACAGGGGGCCCATGAGCAGTTCTTC	CASIRPPGQGAHEQFF
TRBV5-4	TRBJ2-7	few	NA	TGTGCCAGCAGCGTCCCCGGGAGCACCTCCGAGCAGTACTTC	CASSVPGSTSEQYF
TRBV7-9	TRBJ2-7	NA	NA	TGTGCCAGCAGCTTAGTCCGGGACACAACCTACGAGCAGTACTTC	CASSLVRDTTYEQYF
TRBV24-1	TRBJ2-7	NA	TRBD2	TGTGCCACCGGGGGGGAAGGAAGGGACGAGCAGTACTTC	CATGGEGRDEQYF
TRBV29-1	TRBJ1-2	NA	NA	TGCAGCGTTGATCAGGGGTATGGCTACACCTTC	CSVDQGYGYTF
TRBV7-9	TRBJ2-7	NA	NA	TGTGCCAGCAGCTTCTCCTTGACACCAGGGGAGGAGCAGTACTTC	CASSFSLTPGEEQYF
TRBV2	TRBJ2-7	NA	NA	TGTGCCAGCTCGCGGGCAGTTAACCTGGAGCAGTACTTC	CASSRAVNLEQYF
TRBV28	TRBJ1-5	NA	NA	TGTGCCAGCAGTTTTGTAGAGCACAATCAGCCCCAGCATTTT	CASSFVEHNQPQHF
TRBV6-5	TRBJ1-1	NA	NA	TGTGCCAGCAGTTACGCCGGGGCAAAGGGAGGCCTAAAAGCTTTCTTT	CASSYAGAKGGLKAFF
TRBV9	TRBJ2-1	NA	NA	TGTGCCAGCAGCGTAGCTAATGACTTTAGCAGTAATGAGCAGTTCTTC	CASSVANDFSSNEQFF
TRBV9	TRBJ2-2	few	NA	TGTGCCAGCAGCCCAGGGACAGCGGGCGGGGAGCTGTTTTTT	CASSPGTAGGELFF
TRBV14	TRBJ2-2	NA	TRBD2	TGTGCCAGCAGTCCATGGTCTAGCGGGAGTATCCCCGGGGAGCTGTTTTTT	CASSPWSSGSIPGELFF
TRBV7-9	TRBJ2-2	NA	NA	TGTGCCAGCAGCTATGCCTCCAGCGGGCTTTACACCGGGGAGCTGTTTTTT	CASSYASSGLYTGELFF
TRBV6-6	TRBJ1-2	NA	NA	TGTGCCAGCAGTTACTTTCCCGGGGGGAGGGAATATGGCTACACCTTC	CASSYFPGGREYGYTF
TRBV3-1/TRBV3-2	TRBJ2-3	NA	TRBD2	TGTGCCAGCAGCCAGGGGACTAGCGGGGTCACAGATACGCAGTATTTT	CASSQGTSGVTDTQYF
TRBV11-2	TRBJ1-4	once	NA	TGTGCCAGCAGCCCGGGTGGCACTAATGAAAAACTGTTTTTT	CASSPGGTNEKLFF
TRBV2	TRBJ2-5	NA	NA	TGTGCCAGAGCGGGTTCCCCCGTCGGAGAGACCCAGTACTTC	CARAGSPVGETQYF